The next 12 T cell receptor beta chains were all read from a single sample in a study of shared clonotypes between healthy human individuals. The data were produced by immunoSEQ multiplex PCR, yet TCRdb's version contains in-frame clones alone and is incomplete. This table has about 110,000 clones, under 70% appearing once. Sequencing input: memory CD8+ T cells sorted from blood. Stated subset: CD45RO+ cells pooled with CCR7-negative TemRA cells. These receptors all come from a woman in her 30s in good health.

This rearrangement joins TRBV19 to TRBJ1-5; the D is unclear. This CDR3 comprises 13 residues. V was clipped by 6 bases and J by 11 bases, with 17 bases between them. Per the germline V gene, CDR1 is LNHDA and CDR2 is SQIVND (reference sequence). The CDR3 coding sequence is TGTGCCAGTAGCGAGAACCAAAAGAGGGCCCAGCATTTT. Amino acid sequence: CASSENQKRAQHF.

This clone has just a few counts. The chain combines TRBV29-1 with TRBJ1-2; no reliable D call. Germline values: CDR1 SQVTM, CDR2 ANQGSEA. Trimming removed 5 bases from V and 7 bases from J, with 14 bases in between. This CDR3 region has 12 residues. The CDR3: CSVPDGGFGYTF. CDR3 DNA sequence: TGCAGCGTTCCTGATGGCGGGTTTGGCTACACCTTC.

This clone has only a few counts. CDR3 sequence reads: CASSPQGGRPQHF. CDR3 coding DNA: TGTGCCAGCAGCCCACAGGGTGGAAGGCCCCAGCATTTT. The chain has TRBV6-6 and TRBJ1-5, with a possible D match to TRBD1 (6 bases). Germline V gives CDR1 MNHNY, CDR2 SVGAGI (reference sequence). Between the trimmed V and J ends, which lost 6 bases and 9 bases, there was a span of 15 bases. The length of the CDR3 is 13 residues.

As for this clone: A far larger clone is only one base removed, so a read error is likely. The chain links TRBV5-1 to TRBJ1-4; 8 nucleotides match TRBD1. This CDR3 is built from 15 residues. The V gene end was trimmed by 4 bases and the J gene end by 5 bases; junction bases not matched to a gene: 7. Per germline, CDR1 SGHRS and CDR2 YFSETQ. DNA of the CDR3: TGCGCCAGCAGCCTAGGACAGGGAGGCAATGAAAAACTGTTTTTT. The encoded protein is CASSLGQGGNEKLFF.

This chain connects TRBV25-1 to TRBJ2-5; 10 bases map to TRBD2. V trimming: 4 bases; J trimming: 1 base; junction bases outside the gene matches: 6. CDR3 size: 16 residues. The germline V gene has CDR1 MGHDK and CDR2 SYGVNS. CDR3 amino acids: CASSVRASGGQETQYF. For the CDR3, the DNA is TGTGCCAGCAGTGTAAGGGCTAGCGGGGGCCAAGAGACCCAGTACTTC.

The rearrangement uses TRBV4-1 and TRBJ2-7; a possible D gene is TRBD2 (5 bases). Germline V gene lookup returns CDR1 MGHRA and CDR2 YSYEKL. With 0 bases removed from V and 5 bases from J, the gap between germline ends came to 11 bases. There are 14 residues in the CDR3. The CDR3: CASSQDWGADEQYF. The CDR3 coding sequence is TGCGCCAGCAGCCAAGATTGGGGAGCGGACGAGCAGTACTTC.

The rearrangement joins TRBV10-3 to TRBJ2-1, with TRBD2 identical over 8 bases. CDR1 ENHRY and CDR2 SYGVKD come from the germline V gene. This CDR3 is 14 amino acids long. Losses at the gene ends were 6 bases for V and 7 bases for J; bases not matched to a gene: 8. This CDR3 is CAIRDSGMVNEQFF. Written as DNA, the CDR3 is TGTGCCATCAGGGATAGCGGGATGGTGAATGAGCAGTTCTTC.

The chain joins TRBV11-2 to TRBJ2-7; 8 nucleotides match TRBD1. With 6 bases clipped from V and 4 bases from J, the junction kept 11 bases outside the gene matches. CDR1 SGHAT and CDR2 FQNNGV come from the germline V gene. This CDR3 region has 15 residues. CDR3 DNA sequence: TGTGCCAGCAGTAACTGGGGACAGGCTGAGTACGAGCAGTACTTC. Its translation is CASSNWGQAEYEQYF.

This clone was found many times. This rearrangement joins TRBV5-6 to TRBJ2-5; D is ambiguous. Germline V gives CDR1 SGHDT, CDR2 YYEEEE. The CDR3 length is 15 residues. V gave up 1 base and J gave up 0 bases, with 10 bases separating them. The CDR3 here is CASSLKSSYQETQYF. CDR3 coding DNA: TGTGCCAGCAGCTTGAAGTCCAGCTACCAAGAGACCCAGTACTTC.

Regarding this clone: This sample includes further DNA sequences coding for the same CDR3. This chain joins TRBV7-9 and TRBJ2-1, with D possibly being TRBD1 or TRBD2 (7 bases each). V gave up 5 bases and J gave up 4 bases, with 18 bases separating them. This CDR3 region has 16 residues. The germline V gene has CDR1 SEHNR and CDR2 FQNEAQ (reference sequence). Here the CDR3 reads CASSPRGGSAYNEQFF. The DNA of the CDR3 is TGTGCCAGCAGCCCCAGGGGGGGATCGGCGTACAATGAGCAGTTCTTC.

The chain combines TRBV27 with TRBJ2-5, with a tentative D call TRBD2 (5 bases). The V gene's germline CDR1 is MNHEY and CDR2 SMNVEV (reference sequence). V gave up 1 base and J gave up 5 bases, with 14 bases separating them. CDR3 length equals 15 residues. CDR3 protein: CASSLWASRRETQYF. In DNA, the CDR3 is TGTGCCAGCAGTTTATGGGCTAGCCGGCGTGAGACCCAGTACTTC.

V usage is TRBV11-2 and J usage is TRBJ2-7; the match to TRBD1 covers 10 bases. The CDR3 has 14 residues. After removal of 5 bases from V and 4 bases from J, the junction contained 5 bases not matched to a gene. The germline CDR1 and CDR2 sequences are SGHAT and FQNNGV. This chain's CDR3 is CASSVDRGGYEQYF. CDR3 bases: TGTGCCAGCAGCGTGGACAGGGGGGGGTACGAGCAGTACTTC.